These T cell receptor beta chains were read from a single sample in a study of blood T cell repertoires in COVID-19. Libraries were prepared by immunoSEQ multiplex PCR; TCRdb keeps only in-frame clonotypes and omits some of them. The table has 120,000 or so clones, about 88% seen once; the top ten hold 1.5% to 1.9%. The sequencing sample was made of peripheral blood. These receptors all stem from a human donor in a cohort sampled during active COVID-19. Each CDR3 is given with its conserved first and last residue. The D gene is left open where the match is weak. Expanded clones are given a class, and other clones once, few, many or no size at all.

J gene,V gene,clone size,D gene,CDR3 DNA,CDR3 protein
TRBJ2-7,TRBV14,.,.,TGTGCCAGCAGCCAAGACCCAACAGGATTCCACGAGCAGTACTTC,CASSQDPTGFHEQYF
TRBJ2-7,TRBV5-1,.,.,TGCGCCAGCAGCCCCGCGGGACAGATATACTACGAGCAGTACTTC,CASSPAGQIYYEQYF
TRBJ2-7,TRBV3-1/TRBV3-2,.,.,TGTGCCAGCAGTGAGCGCGGTGTGCAGTACTTC,CASSERGVQYF
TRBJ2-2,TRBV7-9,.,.,TGTGCCAGCAGCTTACTACCCCAGCGGAACCAGCGGAACACCGGGGAGCTGTTTTTT,CASSLLPQRNQRNTGELFF
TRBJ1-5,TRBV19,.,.,TGTGCCAGTAGTATATCCGGGAATCAGCCCCAGCATTTT,CASSISGNQPQHF
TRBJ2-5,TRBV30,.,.,TGTGCCTGGGGGGGTTTCGGGAAAGAGACCCAGTACTTC,CAWGGFGKETQYF
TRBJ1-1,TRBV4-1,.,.,TGCGCCAGCAGCCCGACCCCAGGGGCCACTGAAGCTTTCTTT,CASSPTPGATEAFF
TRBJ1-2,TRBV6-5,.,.,TGTGCCAGCACCCCCCGGGGTTCTGTCTATGGCTACACCTTC,CASTPRGSVYGYTF
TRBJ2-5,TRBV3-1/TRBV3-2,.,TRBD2,TGTGCCAGCAGCCAAGAGAGGCTAGCGGAGGAGACCCAGTACTTC,CASSQERLAEETQYF
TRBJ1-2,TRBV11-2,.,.,TGTGCCAGCAGCTTAGGACAGATTTATGGCTACACCTTC,CASSLGQIYGYTF
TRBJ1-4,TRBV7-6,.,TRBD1,TGTGCCAGCAGCTCGACACAGGGGAGAGTTAGTGAAAAACTGTTTTTT,CASSSTQGRVSEKLFF
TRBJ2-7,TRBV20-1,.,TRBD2,TGCAGTGCTAGTCCCAAACTAGCGGGGGGGTACCTCTACGAGCAGTACTTC,CSASPKLAGGYLYEQYF
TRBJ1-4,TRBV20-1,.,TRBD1,TGCAGTGCTAGTGGCGGGACAGGGCTAAAGGAACTGTTTTTT,CSASGGTGLKELFF
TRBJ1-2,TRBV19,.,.,TGTGCCAGTAGTACCTTGACAGGCTATGGCTACACCTTC,CASSTLTGYGYTF
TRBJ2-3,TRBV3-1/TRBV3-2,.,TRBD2,TGTGCCAGCAGCCCCAGTAGCGGGGCCAGCGATACGCAGTATTTT,CASSPSSGASDTQYF
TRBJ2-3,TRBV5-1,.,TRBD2,TGCGCCAGCAGCTTGCCAGCGGGGGCCTCAGATACGCAGTATTTT,CASSLPAGASDTQYF
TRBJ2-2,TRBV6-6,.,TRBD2,TGTGCCAGCAGCAAACGCTTACCATTAGCGGGAGGGCCCGACACCGGGGAGCTGTTTTTT,CASSKRLPLAGGPDTGELFF
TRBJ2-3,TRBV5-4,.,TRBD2,TGTGCCAGCAGCAGGGGACTAGCGGGGGGGGACGATACGCAGTATTTT,CASSRGLAGGDDTQYF
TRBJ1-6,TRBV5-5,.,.,TGTGCCAGCAGCTTGGGACCTAGCTCGGATCCCCTCCACTTT,CASSLGPSSDPLHF
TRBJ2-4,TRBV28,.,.,TGTGCCAGCAGTTTCCGGGACATTCAGTACTTC,CASSFRDIQYF
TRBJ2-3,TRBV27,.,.,TGTGCCAGCAGTCCAGGACTACGCACAGATACGCAGTATTTT,CASSPGLRTDTQYF
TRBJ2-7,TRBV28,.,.,TGTGCCAGCAGTTTACCCCCCGGGAGCTCCTACGAGCAGTACTTC,CASSLPPGSSYEQYF
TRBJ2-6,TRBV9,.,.,TGTGCCAGCAGCGTAGCGGGATCTGGGGCCAACGTCCTGACTTTC,CASSVAGSGANVLTF
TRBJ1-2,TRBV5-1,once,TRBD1,TGCGCCAGCAGCTTGGTGGACAGGGAGAGAGGCTACACCTTC,CASSLVDRERGYTF
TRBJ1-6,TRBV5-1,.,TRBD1,TGCGCCAGCAGCCAACAGGGGAGCTCCTATAATTCACCCCTCCACTTT,CASSQQGSSYNSPLHF
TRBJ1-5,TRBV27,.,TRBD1,TGTGCCAGCAGCTCTGCCCGACAGGGGAGTAATCAGCCCCAGCATTTT,CASSSARQGSNQPQHF
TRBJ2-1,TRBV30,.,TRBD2,TGTGCCTGGAGTGCGGGACTAGCGGGGGGGGAGCAGTTCTTC,CAWSAGLAGGEQFF
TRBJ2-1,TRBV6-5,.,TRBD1,TGTGCCACCGAACAGGGGGCAGACAATGAGCAGTTCTTC,CATEQGADNEQFF
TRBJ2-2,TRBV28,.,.,TGTGCCAGCAGGCGGCAGACCGGGGAGCTGTTTTTT,CASRRQTGELFF
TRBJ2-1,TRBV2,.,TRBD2,TGTGCCAGCAGCCTAATTACTAGCGGAGGTTACAATGAGCAGTTCTTC,CASSLITSGGYNEQFF
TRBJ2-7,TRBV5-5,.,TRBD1,TGTGCCAGCAGCTTGGAGGGACAGCACTCCTACGAGCAGTACTTC,CASSLEGQHSYEQYF
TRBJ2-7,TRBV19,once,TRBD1,TGTGCCAGTAGTGCGGACAGGGGCTACGAGCAGTACTTC,CASSADRGYEQYF
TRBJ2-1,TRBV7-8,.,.,TGTGCCAGCAGCCCGTCCTACAATGAGCAGTTCTTC,CASSPSYNEQFF
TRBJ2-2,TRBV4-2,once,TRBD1,TGTGCCAGCAGCCAAGAACAGGGGAGCCGGGCCGGGGAGCTGTTTTTT,CASSQEQGSRAGELFF
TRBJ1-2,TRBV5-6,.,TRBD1,TGTGCCAGCAGCTTGGGAGGGACAGGGGAGAACAATGGCTACACCTTC,CASSLGGTGENNGYTF
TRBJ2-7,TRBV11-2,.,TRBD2,TGTGCCAGCAGCCACACTAGCGGGAGGCCGGCCGGGGACGAGCAGTACTTC,CASSHTSGRPAGDEQYF
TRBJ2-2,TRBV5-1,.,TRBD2,TGCGCCAGCAGCTTACCGAATAGCGGGGGGAACACCGGGGAGCTGTTTTTT,CASSLPNSGGNTGELFF
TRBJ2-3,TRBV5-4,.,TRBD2,TGTGCCAGCAGCTTGAAGGCTAGCGGGGGCCTGAGCACAGATACGCAGTATTTT,CASSLKASGGLSTDTQYF
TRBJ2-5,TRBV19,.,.,TGTGCCAGTAGTATACAAGCGTCAGAAGAGACCCAGTACTTC,CASSIQASEETQYF
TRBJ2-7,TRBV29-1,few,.,TGCAGCGTATGGGCGGGGTACGAGCAGTACTTC,CSVWAGYEQYF
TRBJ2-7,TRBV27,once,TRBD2,TGTGCCAGCAGTTTATCGGCGTCTAGCGGGGGCTACGAGCAGTACTTC,CASSLSASSGGYEQYF
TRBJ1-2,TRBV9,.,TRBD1,TGTGCCAGCAGCGGGGGACAGGGAGGCTATGGCTACACCTTC,CASSGGQGGYGYTF
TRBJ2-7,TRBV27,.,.,TGTGCCAGCAGTTTATGGCCAGGGGGGACCTACGAGCAGTACTTC,CASSLWPGGTYEQYF
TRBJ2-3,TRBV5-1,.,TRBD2,TGCGCCAGCAGCTCCGGGACTAGCGGGGTCCGCACAGATACGCAGTATTTT,CASSSGTSGVRTDTQYF
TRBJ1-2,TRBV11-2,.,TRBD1,TGTGCCAGCAGCTTAGATCCGGGACAGACAAACTATGGCTACACCTTC,CASSLDPGQTNYGYTF
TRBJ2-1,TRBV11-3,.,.,TGTGCCAGCAGCCCGAGGGACTGGCGGGGTGAGCAGTTCTTC,CASSPRDWRGEQFF
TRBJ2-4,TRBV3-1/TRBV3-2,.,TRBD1,TGTGCCAGCAGCTCCCGACAGGGGGAAAACATTCAGTACTTC,CASSSRQGENIQYF
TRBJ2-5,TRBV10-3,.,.,TGTGCCATCAGTGACATGAGAGAGACCCAGTACTTC,CAISDMRETQYF
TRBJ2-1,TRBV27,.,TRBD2,TGTGCCAGCAGTGGGGGGACTAGCGGAGTTGAGCAGTTCTTC,CASSGGTSGVEQFF
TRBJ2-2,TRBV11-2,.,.,TGTGCCAGCAGCCCAGCCCGAGGTGGCGGGGAGCTGTTTTTT,CASSPARGGGELFF
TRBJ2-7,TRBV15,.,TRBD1,TGTGCCACCAGCAATTGGACAGGAGCCTACGAGCAGTACTTC,CATSNWTGAYEQYF
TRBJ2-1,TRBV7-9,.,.,TGTGCCAGCAGCCCAGGGAATGAGCAGTTCTTC,CASSPGNEQFF
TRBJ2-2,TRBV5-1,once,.,TGCGCCAGCAGCGTGGGGCAAACAGGGCCCACCGGGGAGCTGTTTTTT,CASSVGQTGPTGELFF
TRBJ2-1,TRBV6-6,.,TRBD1,TGTGCCAGCAGTGTCCGTGGGACAGGGGGCGAGCAGTTCTTC,CASSVRGTGGEQFF